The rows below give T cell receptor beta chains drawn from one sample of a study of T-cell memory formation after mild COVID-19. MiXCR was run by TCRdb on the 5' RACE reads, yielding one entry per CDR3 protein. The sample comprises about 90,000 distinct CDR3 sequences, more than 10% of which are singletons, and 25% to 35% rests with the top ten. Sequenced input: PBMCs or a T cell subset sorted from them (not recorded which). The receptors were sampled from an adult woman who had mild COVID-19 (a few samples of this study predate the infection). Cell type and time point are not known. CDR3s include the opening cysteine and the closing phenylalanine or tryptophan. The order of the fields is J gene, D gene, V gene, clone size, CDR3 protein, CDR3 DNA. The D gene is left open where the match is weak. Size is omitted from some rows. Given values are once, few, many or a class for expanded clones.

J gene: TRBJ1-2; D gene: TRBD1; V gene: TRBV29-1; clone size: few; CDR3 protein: CSVVEQGGGYTF; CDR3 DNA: TGCAGCGTTGTGGAACAGGGGGGCGGCTACACCTTC
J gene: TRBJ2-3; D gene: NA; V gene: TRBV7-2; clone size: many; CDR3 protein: CASHPGEVDTQYF; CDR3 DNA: TGTGCCAGCCACCCGGGGGAGGTAGATACGCAGTATTTT
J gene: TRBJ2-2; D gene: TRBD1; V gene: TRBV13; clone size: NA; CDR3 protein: CASRRGQDTGELFF; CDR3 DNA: TGTGCCAGCAGGAGGGGGCAGGACACCGGGGAGCTGTTTTTT
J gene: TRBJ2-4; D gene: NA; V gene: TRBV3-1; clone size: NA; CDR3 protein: CASSLTGIDIQYF; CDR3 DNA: TGTGCCAGCAGCCTAACAGGGATAGACATTCAGTACTTC
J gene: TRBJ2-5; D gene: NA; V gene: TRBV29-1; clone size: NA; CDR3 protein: CSVDWESMETQYF; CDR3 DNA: TGCAGCGTAGACTGGGAGAGTATGGAGACCCAGTACTTC
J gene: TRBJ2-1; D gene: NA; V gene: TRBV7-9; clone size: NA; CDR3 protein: CASSRGTVNNEQFF; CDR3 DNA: TGTGCCAGCAGCCGGGGGACAGTCAACAATGAGCAGTTCTTC
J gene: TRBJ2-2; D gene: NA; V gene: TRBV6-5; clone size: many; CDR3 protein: CASSLFGTPNTGELFF; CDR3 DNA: TGTGCCAGCAGTTTATTCGGGACACCGAACACCGGGGAGCTGTTTTTT
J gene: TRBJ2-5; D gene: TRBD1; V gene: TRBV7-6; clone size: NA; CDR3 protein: CASSPTPGQGQETQYF; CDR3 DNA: TGTGCCAGCAGCCCCACCCCGGGACAGGGGCAAGAGACCCAGTACTTC
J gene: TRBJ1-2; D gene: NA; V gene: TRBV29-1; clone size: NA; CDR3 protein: CSVESRENYGYTF; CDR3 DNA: TGCAGCGTTGAGAGCCGGGAGAACTATGGCTACACCTTC
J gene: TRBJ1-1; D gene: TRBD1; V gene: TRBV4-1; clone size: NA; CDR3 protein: CASSPYRGSRTEAFF; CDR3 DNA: TGCGCCAGCAGCCCCTACAGGGGTAGTCGGACTGAAGCTTTCTTT
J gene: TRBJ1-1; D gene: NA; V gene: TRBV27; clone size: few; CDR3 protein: CASSLSDTNTEAFF; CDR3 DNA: TGTGCCAGCAGTTTATCGGACACGAACACTGAAGCTTTCTTT
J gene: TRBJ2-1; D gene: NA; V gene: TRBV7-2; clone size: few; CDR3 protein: CASSSSWRGGSYNEQFF; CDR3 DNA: TGTGCCAGCAGCTCTAGTTGGCGGGGTGGCTCCTACAATGAGCAGTTCTTC
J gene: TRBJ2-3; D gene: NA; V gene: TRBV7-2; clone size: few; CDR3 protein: CASSLEGSGQSTDTQYF; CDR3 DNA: TGTGCCAGCAGCTTAGAGGGTAGCGGACAGAGCACAGATACGCAGTATTTT
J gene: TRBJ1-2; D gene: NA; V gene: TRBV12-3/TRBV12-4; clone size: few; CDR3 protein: CASSLGSGGYGYTF; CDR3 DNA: TGTGCCAGCAGTCTCGGGTCCGGAGGCTATGGCTACACCTTC
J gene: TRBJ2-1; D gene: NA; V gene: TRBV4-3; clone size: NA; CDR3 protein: CASSPDGSPVFNEQFF; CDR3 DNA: TGCGCCAGCAGCCCCGATGGATCCCCGGTTTTCAATGAGCAGTTCTTC
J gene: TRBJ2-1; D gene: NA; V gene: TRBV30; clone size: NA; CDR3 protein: CAWSLGQGSNEQFF; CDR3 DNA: TGTGCCTGGAGTCTGGGGCAGGGGAGTAATGAGCAGTTCTTC
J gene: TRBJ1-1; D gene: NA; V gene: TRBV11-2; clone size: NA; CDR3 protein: CASSLGGLGDTEAFF; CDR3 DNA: TGTGCCAGCAGCTTAGGAGGTCTGGGGGACACTGAAGCTTTCTTT
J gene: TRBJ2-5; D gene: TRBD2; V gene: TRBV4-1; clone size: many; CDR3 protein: CASSQGGRVSQETQYF; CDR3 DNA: TGCGCCAGCAGCCAGGGGGGGAGGGTGAGCCAAGAGACCCAGTACTTC
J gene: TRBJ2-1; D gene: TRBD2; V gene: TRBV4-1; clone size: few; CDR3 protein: CASSQIGLAGSTEQFF; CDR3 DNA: TGCGCCAGCAGCCAAATTGGACTAGCGGGGTCGACCGAGCAGTTCTTC
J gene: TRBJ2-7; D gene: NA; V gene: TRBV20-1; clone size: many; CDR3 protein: CSARDRDGTYEQYF; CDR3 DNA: TGCAGTGCTAGAGATCGAGACGGCACCTACGAGCAGTACTTC
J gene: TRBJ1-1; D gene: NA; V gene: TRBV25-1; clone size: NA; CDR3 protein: CASSPIRGVNTEAFF; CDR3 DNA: TGTGCCAGCTCGCCCATTCGTGGGGTGAACACTGAAGCTTTCTTT
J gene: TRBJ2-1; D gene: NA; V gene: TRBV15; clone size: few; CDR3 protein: CATSSHGGGSYNEQFF; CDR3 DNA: TGTGCCACCAGCAGTCACGGAGGAGGCTCCTACAATGAGCAGTTCTTC
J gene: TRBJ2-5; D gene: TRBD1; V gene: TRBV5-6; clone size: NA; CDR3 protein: CASSFGTGVETQYF; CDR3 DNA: TGTGCCAGCAGCTTCGGGACAGGGGTAGAGACCCAGTACTTC
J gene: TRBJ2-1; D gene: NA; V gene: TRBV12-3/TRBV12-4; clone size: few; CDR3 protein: CASRDSHEQFF; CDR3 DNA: TGTGCCAGCAGGGACTCTCATGAGCAGTTCTTC
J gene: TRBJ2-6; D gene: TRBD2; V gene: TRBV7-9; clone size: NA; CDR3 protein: CASSLIAGEGSGANVLTF; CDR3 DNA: TGTGCCAGCAGCCTTATAGCGGGAGAGGGTTCCGGGGCCAACGTCCTGACTTTC
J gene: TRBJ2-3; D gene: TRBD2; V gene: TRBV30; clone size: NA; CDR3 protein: CASETSEDVTDTQYF; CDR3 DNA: TGTGCCTCAGAGACTAGCGAGGATGTCACAGATACGCAGTATTTT
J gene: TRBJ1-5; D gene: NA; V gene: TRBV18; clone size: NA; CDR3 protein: CASSPPSLGSNQPQHF; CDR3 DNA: TGTGCCAGCTCACCTCCCTCCCTTGGGAGCAATCAGCCCCAGCATTTT
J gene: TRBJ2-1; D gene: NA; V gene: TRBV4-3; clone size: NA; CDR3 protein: CASSQSGMEGNEQFF; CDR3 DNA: TGCGCCAGCAGCCAGTCCGGGATGGAGGGAAATGAGCAGTTCTTC
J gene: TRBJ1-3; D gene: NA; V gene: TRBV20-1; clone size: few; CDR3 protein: CSAIQYLSGNTIYF; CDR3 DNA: TGCAGTGCTATCCAGTACCTCTCTGGAAACACCATATATTTT
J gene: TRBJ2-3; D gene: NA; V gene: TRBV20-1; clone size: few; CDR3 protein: CSARDLRGSDTQYF; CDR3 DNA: TGCAGTGCTAGAGATCTACGAGGTTCAGATACGCAGTATTTT
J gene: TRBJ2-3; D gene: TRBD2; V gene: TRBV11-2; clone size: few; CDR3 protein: CASSLELSGGYEDTQYF; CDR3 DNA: TGTGCCAGCAGCTTAGAGCTTAGCGGGGGGTATGAAGATACGCAGTATTTT
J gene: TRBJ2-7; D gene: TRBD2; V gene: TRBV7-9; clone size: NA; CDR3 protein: CASSPWGASGSYEQYF; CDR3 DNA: TGTGCCAGCAGCCCCTGGGGGGCTAGCGGGAGTTACGAGCAGTACTTC
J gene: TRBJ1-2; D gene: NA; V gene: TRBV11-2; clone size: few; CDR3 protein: CASSATGGRGYTF; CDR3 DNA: TGTGCCAGCAGCGCGACGGGGGGCCGGGGCTACACCTTC
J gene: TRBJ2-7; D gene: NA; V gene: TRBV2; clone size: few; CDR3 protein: CASRAGQNAYEQYF; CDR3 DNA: TGTGCCAGCAGAGCGGGCCAGAACGCCTACGAGCAGTACTTC